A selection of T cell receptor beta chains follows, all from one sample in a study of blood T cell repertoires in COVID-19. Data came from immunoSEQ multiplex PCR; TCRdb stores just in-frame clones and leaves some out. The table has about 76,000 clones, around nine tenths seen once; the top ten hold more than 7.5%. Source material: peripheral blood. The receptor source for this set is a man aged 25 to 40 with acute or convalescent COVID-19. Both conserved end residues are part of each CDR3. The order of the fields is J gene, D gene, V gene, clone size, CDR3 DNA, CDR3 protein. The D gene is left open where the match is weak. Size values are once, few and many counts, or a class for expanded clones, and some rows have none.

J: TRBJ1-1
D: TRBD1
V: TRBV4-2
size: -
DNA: TGTGCCAGCAGCCAAGAGCTCGGGGACAGGGGGTGGGGTACTGAAGCTTTCTTT
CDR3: CASSQELGDRGWGTEAFF

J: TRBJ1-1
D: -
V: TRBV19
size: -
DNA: TGTGCCACCACAAGGGGAAGTGAAGCTTTCTTT
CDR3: CATTRGSEAFF

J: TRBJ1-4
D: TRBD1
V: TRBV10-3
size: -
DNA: TGTGCCATCAGTGACCCCGGGACAGGCGTTGAAAAACTGTTTTTT
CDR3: CAISDPGTGVEKLFF

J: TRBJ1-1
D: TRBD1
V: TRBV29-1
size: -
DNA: TGCAGCGTGAACAGGGGGAGCACTGAAGCTTTCTTT
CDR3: CSVNRGSTEAFF

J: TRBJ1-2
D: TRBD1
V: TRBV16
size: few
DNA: TGTGCCAGCAGCCTTGGGACAGGTCCATATGGCTACACCTTC
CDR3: CASSLGTGPYGYTF

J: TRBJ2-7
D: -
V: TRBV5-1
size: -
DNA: TGCGCCAGCAGCCCGGCAGGGGTCCGACACGAGCAGTACTTC
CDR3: CASSPAGVRHEQYF

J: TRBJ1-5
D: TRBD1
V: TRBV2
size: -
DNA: TGTGCCAGCAGAGAAGGACAGGTAGAAAATCAGCCCCAGCATTTT
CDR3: CASREGQVENQPQHF

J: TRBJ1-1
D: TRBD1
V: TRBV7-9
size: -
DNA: TGTGCCAGCAGCCCAACCCGACAGGGGGCGAAAAACACTGAAGCTTTCTTT
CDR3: CASSPTRQGAKNTEAFF

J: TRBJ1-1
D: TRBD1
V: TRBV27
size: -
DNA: TGTGCCAGCATTAAGCGACAGGGGGCCGGTGAAGCTTTCTTT
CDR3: CASIKRQGAGEAFF

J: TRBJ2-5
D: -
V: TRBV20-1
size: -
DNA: TGCAGTGCTAGTACGGCCGTGCAGGGCCAGTACTTC
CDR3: CSASTAVQGQYF

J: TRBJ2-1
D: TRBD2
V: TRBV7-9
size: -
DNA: TGTGCCAGCACCGAAAGGGGGGAACGAGCGGGAGGGCCCTCTGAGCAGTTCTTC
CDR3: CASTERGERAGGPSEQFF

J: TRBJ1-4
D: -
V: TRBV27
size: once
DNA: TGTGCCAGCAGTCCTACATCAACAGGGTTGAAACTGTTTTTT
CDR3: CASSPTSTGLKLFF

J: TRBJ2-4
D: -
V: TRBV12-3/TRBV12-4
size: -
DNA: TGTGCCAGCAGTTTGAAGGTCGGAGACATTCAGTACTTC
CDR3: CASSLKVGDIQYF

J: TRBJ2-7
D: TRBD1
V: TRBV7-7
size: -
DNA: TGTGCTAGCAGCCCGCGACAGGGACCCCAGTACGAGCAGTACTTC
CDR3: CASSPRQGPQYEQYF

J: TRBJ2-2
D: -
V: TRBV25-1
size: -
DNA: TGTGCCAGCAGTGACCGGGGGAACACCGGGGAGCTGTTTTTT
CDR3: CASSDRGNTGELFF

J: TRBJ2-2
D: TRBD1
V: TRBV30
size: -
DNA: TGTGCCTGGAGCCTGGGACAGGGTTTCACCGGGGAGCTGTTTTTT
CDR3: CAWSLGQGFTGELFF

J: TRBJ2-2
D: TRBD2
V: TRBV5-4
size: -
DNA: TGTGCCAGCAGCGCGCCGGGACTAGCGGGACGGGGGGAGCTGTTTTTT
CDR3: CASSAPGLAGRGELFF

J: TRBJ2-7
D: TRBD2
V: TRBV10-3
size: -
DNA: TGTGCCATCAGTGAGTCCCCGCTAGCGGGGGGTGGGGAGCAGTACTTC
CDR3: CAISESPLAGGGEQYF

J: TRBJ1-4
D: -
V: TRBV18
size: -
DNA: TGTGCCAGCTCACCCGAACAGGTCCGGGAAAAACTGTTTTTT
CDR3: CASSPEQVREKLFF

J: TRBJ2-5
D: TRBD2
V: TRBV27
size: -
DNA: TGTGCCAGCAGTTTTCTAGCGGGAGGGGAGACCCAGTACTTC
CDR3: CASSFLAGGETQYF

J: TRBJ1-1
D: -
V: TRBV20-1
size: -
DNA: TGCAGTGCTTTACAGCACACTGAAGCTTTCTTT
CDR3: CSALQHTEAFF

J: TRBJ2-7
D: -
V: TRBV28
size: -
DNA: TGTGCCAGCAGTTTCAGTTATGGCGCGACGACTGCCTACGAGCAGTACTTC
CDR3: CASSFSYGATTAYEQYF

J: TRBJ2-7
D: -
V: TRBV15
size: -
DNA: TGTGCCACCAGCAGGTTTCAGAACTACGAGCAGTACTTC
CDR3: CATSRFQNYEQYF

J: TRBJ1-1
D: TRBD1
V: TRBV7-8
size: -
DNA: TGTGCCAGCAGCTTAGCGCCGGGGGACAGTGAAGCTTTCTTT
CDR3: CASSLAPGDSEAFF

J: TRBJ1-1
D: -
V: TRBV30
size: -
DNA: TGTGCCTGGTCTTTCCCCCCCGCTGAAGCTTTCTTT
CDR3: CAWSFPPAEAFF

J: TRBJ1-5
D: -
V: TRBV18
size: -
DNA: TGTGCCAGCTCACCACAAACAGGGAATCAGCCCCAGCATTTT
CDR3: CASSPQTGNQPQHF

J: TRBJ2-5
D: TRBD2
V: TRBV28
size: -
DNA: TGTGCCAGCAGTCAAGGACTAGCGGGAGGTCTCGAGACCCAGTACTTC
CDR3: CASSQGLAGGLETQYF

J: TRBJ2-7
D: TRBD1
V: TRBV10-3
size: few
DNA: TGTGCCATCAGACCGGGACAGGGCTCCTACGAGCAGTACTTC
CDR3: CAIRPGQGSYEQYF

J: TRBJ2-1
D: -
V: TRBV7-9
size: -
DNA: TGTGCCAGCAGCTTAGGTGCTACTGAGCAGTTCTTC
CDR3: CASSLGATEQFF

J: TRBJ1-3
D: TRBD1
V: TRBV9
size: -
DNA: TGTGCCAGCAGCCCCAGACAGGGTTCGTCTGGAAACACCATATATTTT
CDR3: CASSPRQGSSGNTIYF

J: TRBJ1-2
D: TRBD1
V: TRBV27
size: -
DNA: TGTGCCAGCAGTTTACAGGGGGGCTATGGCTACACCTTC
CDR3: CASSLQGGYGYTF

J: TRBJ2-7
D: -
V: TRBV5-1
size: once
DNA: TGCGCCAGCAGCTTGGCCCGCGGGGCCCGACTCTACGAGCAGTACTTC
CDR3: CASSLARGARLYEQYF

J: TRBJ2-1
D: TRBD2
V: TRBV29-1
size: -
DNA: TGCAGCGCTGGGACTAGCCCTAATGAGCAGTTCTTC
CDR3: CSAGTSPNEQFF

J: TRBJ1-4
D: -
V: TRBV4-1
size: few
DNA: TGCGCCAGCCGCCCACTGGGGGGGGCCCCCTCAACTAATGAAAAACTGTTTTTT
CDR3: CASRPLGGAPSTNEKLFF

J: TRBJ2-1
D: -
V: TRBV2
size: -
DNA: TGTGCCAGCAGGCCCAGCGGGTACAATGAGCAGTTCTTC
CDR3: CASRPSGYNEQFF

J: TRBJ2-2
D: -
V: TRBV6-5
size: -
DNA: TGTGCCAGCAGGAGGGGGAAAGGGGCCGGGGAGCTGTTTTTT
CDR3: CASRRGKGAGELFF

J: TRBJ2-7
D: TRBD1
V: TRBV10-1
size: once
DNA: TGCGCCAGCAGCAACCGGGACAGGGGGGCCCACGAGCAGTACTTC
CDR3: CASSNRDRGAHEQYF

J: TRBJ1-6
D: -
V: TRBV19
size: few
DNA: TGTGCCAGTAGTATTCTCGGGGATTCACCCCTCCACTTT
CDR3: CASSILGDSPLHF